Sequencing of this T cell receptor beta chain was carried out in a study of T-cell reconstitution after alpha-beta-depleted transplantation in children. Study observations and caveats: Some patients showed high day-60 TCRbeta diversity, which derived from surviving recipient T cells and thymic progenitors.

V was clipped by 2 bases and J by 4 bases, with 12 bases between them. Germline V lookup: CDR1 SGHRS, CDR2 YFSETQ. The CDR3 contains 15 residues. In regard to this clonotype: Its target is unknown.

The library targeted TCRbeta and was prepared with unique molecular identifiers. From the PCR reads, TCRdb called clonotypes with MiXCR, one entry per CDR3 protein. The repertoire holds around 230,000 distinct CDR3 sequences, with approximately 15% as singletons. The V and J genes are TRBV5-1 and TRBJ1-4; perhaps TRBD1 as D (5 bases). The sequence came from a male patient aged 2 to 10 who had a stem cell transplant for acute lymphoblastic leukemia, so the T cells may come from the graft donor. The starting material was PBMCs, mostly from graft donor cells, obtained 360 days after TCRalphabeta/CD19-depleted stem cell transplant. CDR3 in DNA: TGCGCCAGCAGCTTCAGGGAGAATGGTAATGAAAAACTGTTTTTT. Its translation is CASSFRENGNEKLFF.